These 18 T cell receptor beta chains originate from one sample sequenced in a study of blood T cell repertoires in COVID-19. Repertoires were generated with immunoSEQ multiplex PCR, while TCRdb's copy carries only in-frame clones and drops some. Of approximately 320,000 clones listed, approximately 88% are singletons. The sample consisted of PBMCs or T cells enriched from blood (not recorded which). The receptors were sampled from a woman aged 18 to 35 who had recovered from COVID-19.

Comment on this clone: Relative to the germline gene, one junction end is altered; a read error may explain this. This rearrangement joins TRBV6-4 to TRBJ1-5, with no clear D. This CDR3 region has 14 residues. CDR1 and CDR2 from the germline V gene are MRHNA and SNTAGT. The CDR3 spells CASSDVPGNLPQHF. The CDR3 bases are TGTGCCAGCAGTGACGTCCCGGGGAATCTGCCCCAGCATTTT.

This sequence joins TRBV24-1 and TRBJ2-3; 13 bases are shared with TRBD2. Per germline, CDR1 KGHDR and CDR2 SFDVKD. J was trimmed by 3 bases and V by 3 bases; bases with no gene match: 5. The CDR3 has 17 residues. CDR3: CATSDAGLAGDTDTQYF. CDR3 sequence (DNA): TGTGCCACCAGTGATGCAGGACTAGCGGGAGATACAGATACGCAGTATTTT.

The chain joins TRBV4-1 to TRBJ1-1, with D possibly TRBD1 on 5 matching bases. Germline-derived CDR1 and CDR2 are MGHRA and YSYEKL. V dropped 1 base and J dropped 6 bases, with 15 bases sitting between them. The CDR3 length is 15 residues. The CDR3 spells CASSQVPPGGAEAFF. For the CDR3, the DNA is TGCGCCAGCAGCCAAGTCCCCCCTGGGGGGGCTGAAGCTTTCTTT.

This clone was seen once. The chain couples TRBV18 to TRBJ1-1, with 9 bases matching TRBD1. Germline CDR1 and CDR2: KGHSH and LQKENI. Losses at the gene ends were 6 bases for V and 3 bases for J; bases not matched to a gene: 8. This CDR3 contains 15 residues. The CDR3 DNA is TGTGCCAGCTCCATTCCCGGGACAGGGTACACTGAAGCTTTCTTT. As protein: CASSIPGTGYTEAFF.

This clone came up once. The gene calls are TRBV5-5 and TRBJ2-3; D gene uncertain. The V gene's germline CDR1 is SGHKS and CDR2 YYEKEE (reference sequence). V was clipped by 2 bases and J by 0 bases, with 10 bases between them. This CDR3 has 15 amino acids. The DNA for the CDR3 is TGTGCCAGCAGCTTTTTCCAGTCTAGCACAGATACGCAGTATTTT. Protein sequence: CASSFFQSSTDTQYF. Complete variable domain (other parts from reference TRBV5-5 and TRBJ2-3): DAGVTQSPTHLIKTRGQQVTLRCSPISGHKSVSWYQQVLGQGPQFIFQYYEKEERGRGNFPDRFSARQFPNYSSELNVNALLLGDSALYLCASSFFQSSTDTQYFGPGTRLTVL.

The chain combines TRBV7-9 with TRBJ2-5, with D tentatively TRBD2 (6 bases). The CDR3 sequence is 16 residues long. Between the trimmed V and J ends, which lost 1 base and 4 bases, there was a span of 16 bases. The V gene's germline CDR1 is SEHNR and CDR2 FQNEAQ (reference sequence). CDR3 amino acids: CASSLVSGVFGETQYF. In DNA, the CDR3 is TGTGCCAGCAGCTTAGTATCGGGAGTGTTCGGAGAGACCCAGTACTTC.

V usage is TRBV7-9 and J usage is TRBJ1-5; tentatively, D is TRBD1 (5 bases). CDR1 is SEHNR, CDR2 FQNEAQ, per germline (reference sequence). CDR3 length: 13 amino acids. Trimming took 8 bases from V and 4 from J, leaving 12 bases between them. The CDR3 sequence: CASGMGPNQPQHF. CDR3 coding DNA: TGTGCCAGCGGGATGGGGCCAAATCAGCCCCAGCATTTT.

This chain uses TRBV13 with TRBJ2-7; D might be TRBD2 (6 bases). The CDR3 is 16 residues long. Trimming took 5 bases from V and 6 from J, leaving 23 bases between them. Germline CDR1 PRHDT, CDR2 FYEKMQ (reference sequence). The CDR3 spells CASSPRRGLTPFEQYF. The CDR3, as DNA: TGTGCCAGCAGCCCACGGCGGGGCCTTACCCCCTTCGAGCAGTACTTC.

The chain joins TRBV12-3 or TRBV12-4 to TRBJ1-1; D might be TRBD1 (5 bases). CDR3 length equals 12 residues. Trimming removed 7 bases from V and 8 bases from J, with 14 bases in between. This chain's CDR3 is CASTLIGGEAFF. The CDR3 DNA follows: TGTGCCAGCACCCTGATTGGGGGGGAAGCTTTCTTT.

The CDR3 DNA sequence: TGCGCCAGCAGCGGGAAGACAGGAAGAGGAAATGAGCAGTTCTTC. Its protein is CASSGKTGRGNEQFF. The V gene is TRBV5-1, the J gene TRBJ2-1, with a weak D call TRBD1 (6 bases). This CDR3 is 15 amino acids long. CDR1 is SGHRS and CDR2 is YFSETQ in the germline V gene. V lost 4 bases and J lost 7, with 18 bases in between.

The rearrangement joins TRBV2 to TRBJ1-1; TRBD1 aligns across 9 bases. The V and J ends lost 6 bases and 0 bases, in that order; junction bases with no gene match: 8. Germline V gene sequence: CDR1 SNHLY, CDR2 FYNNEI. The CDR3 has 16 residues. The CDR3 reads CASRLGGTGLNTEAFF. In DNA form, the CDR3 reads TGTGCCAGCAGGTTGGGTGGGACAGGGCTGAACACTGAAGCTTTCTTT.

The V gene is TRBV29-1, the J gene TRBJ2-1, with no clear D. V gave up 2 bases and J gave up 6 bases, with 5 bases separating them. This CDR3 is built from 11 residues. CDR1 SQVTM and CDR2 ANQGSEA come from the germline V gene. CDR3 protein: CSVERGNEQFF. CDR3 nucleotides: TGCAGCGTTGAACGAGGCAATGAGCAGTTCTTC.

With respect to this clone: Distinct nucleotide sequences in the sample also encode this CDR3. The chain has TRBV7-9 and TRBJ1-5; D gene unclear. The CDR3 runs 14 residues. Germline CDR1 reads SEHNR; CDR2 reads FQNEAQ (reference sequence). Trimming took off 1 base at V and 1 base at J, with 5 bases between the two ends. The CDR3 DNA follows: TGTGCCAGCAGCTTAGATTCGAGCAATCAGCCCCAGCATTTT. This codes for CASSLDSSNQPQHF.

The chain joins TRBV19 to TRBJ1-3, with 7 bases matching TRBD1. The length of the CDR3 is 15 residues. The V and J ends lost 5 bases and 4 bases, in that order; junction bases with no gene match: 8. Per the germline V gene, CDR1 is LNHDA and CDR2 is SQIVND (reference sequence). CDR3 coding DNA: TGTGCCAGTAGTTTCGACAGGGCGAGCGGAAACACCATATATTTT. This gives the protein CASSFDRASGNTIYF.

CDR3 nucleotides: TGTGCCAGCGGTCTTAGCCTCGCGTACAATGAGCAGTTCTTC. Residues: CASGLSLAYNEQFF. V and J are TRBV6-5 and TRBJ2-1; unclear D gene. Looked up from germline, CDR1 is MNHEY and CDR2 is SVGAGI. The CDR3 extends over 14 amino acids. V lost 8 bases, J lost 4 bases, and 15 bases lay in between.

Details on this clone: One end of the junction does not line up with germline, which may come from a read error. The V gene is TRBV7-3, the J gene TRBJ2-3, with 8 bases matching TRBD2. This CDR3 contains 16 residues. CDR1 is SGHTA and CDR2 is FQGTGA in the germline V gene. The chain's CDR3 is CASSITPGLVGDTQYF. Written as DNA, the CDR3 is TGTGCCAGCAGCATAACGCCGGGACTAGTAGGTGATACGCAGTATTTT.

The rearrangement links TRBV6-5 to TRBJ2-1; tentative D call: TRBD1 (5 bases). The germline V and J ends were trimmed by 4 bases and 8 bases, with 21 bases remaining between them. Germline V gene sequence: CDR1 MNHEY, CDR2 SVGAGI. The CDR3 spans 16 residues. This CDR3 is CASSFPPGPAGYEQFF. Written as DNA, the CDR3 is TGTGCCAGCAGTTTTCCTCCAGGGCCTGCCGGGTATGAGCAGTTCTTC.

This clone was seen just once. This chain links TRBV28 with TRBJ1-2, with 8 nucleotides matching TRBD1. The J segment lost 3 bases and the V segment lost 6 bases, leaving 6 bases of the junction unmatched. The CDR3 has 14 amino acids. Germline V gene data show CDR1 as MDHEN and CDR2 as SYDVKM. CDR3 sequence (DNA): TGTGCCAGCAGACCAGGGGGCCCCCACTATGGCTACACCTTC. It encodes CASRPGGPHYGYTF.